This T cell receptor beta chain was identified during a study of early T cells in non-severe SARS-CoV-2 infection. V was trimmed by 4 bases and J by 1 base, leaving 6 bases between them. The CDR3 sequence is 13 residues long. Germline lookup yields CDR1 MNHNY and CDR2 SVGAGI (reference sequence). This clonotype was recorded at least ten times. TCRdb called the 5' RACE reads again in MiXCR, with one record for every CDR3 protein. In the table there are about 58,000 distinct CDR3 sequences, 10% to 15% of which are singletons. The material sequenced was whole blood. This rearrangement joins TRBV6-6 to TRBJ2-3, with D tentatively TRBD1 (5 bases). The receptor was derived from an adult who was a healthcare worker with PCR-confirmed SARS-CoV-2 infection or an uninfected control (not recorded which). CDR3 DNA sequence: TGTGCCAGCAGTTTACAGGGCACAGATACGCAGTATTTT. Its translation: CASSLQGTDTQYF.